The 11 T cell receptor beta chains below were found in one sample sequenced in a study of T-cell memory formation after mild COVID-19. TCRdb ran MiXCR on the 5' RACE reads and lists one entry per CDR3 protein. The table records 150,000 to 200,000 distinct CDR3 sequences, around 10% of them present only once. The material sequenced was PBMCs or a T cell subset sorted from them (not recorded which). Receptors originate from a man aged 18 to 30 who had mild COVID-19 (a few samples of this study predate the infection). Cell type and time point are not known.

The rearrangement links TRBV5-1 to TRBJ2-7; 9 bases are shared with TRBD1. Germline CDR1 SGHRS, CDR2 YFSETQ. The CDR3 consists of 13 residues. After removal of 3 bases from V and 5 bases from J, the junction contained 3 bases not matched to a gene. In nucleotides, the CDR3 is TGCGCCAGCAGCTGGGACAGGGTCAACGAGCAGTACGTC. Its translation: CASSWDRVNEQYV.

Many counts were recorded for this clonotype. The chain is built from TRBV5-5 and TRBJ2-7; a weak D match, TRBD1 (6 bases). Trimming cost V 0 bases and J 3 bases, with 13 bases left between them. CDR3 length: 15 residues. CDR1 is SGHKS and CDR2 is YYEKEE in the germline V gene (reference sequence). CDR3 in amino acids: CASSLEGGRIYEQYF. The CDR3 nucleotides read TGTGCCAGCAGCTTGGAAGGGGGAAGAATCTACGAGCAGTACTTC.

This clonotype has just a few counts. CDR3 sequence reads: CATGGRAGGLYNEQFF. The CDR3 coding sequence is TGTGCCACCGGAGGTAGAGCGGGGGGCCTTTACAATGAGCAGTTCTTC. V is TRBV24-1 and J is TRBJ2-1, with 9 positions matching TRBD2. With V trimmed by 9 bases and J by 4 bases, 12 bases remained unmatched. Germline V gene data show CDR1 as KGHDR and CDR2 as SFDVKD. CDR3 length: 16 amino acids.

This clonotype has a count of ten or more. This sequence joins TRBV21-1 and TRBJ2-7; the DNA was not compared with TRBD1, the D call given in the table. TRBV21-1 is reported as a pseudogene. The CDR3 covers 16 residues. CDR3 amino acids: CASSKASRGRLGEQYV. CDR3 DNA sequence: TGTGCCAGCAGCAAAGCCTCCAGGGGCCGCTTAGGCGAGCAGTACGTC.

Here the CDR3 reads CASSPDRYYEQYF. DNA for the CDR3: TGTGCCAGCAGCCCGGACAGGTACTACGAGCAGTACTTC. This rearrangement joins TRBV7-2 to TRBJ2-7; 7 nucleotides match TRBD1. From germline, CDR1 is SGHTA and CDR2 FQGNSA. There are 13 residues in the CDR3. J gave up 3 bases and V 5 bases, and 4 bases lay outside the gene matches.

The rearrangement links TRBV9 to TRBJ2-3, with D perhaps TRBD1 (5 bases). Trimming left V 0 bases short and J 5 bases short, with 16 bases between. The CDR3 contains 16 residues. The V gene's germline CDR1 is SGDLS and CDR2 YYNGEE. In DNA, the CDR3 is TGTGCCAGCAGCGTAGATGGTCAGGGCAGGCAAGATACGCAGTATTTT. It translates to CASSVDGQGRQDTQYF. Using reference TRBV9 and TRBJ2-3 for the parts outside the CDR3, the full variable domain is DSGVTQTPKHLITATGQRVTLRCSPRSGDLSVYWYQQSLDQGLQFLIQYYNGEERAKGNILERFSAQQFPDLHSELNLSSLELGDSALYFCASSVDGQGRQDTQYFGPGTRLTVL.

The chain couples TRBV7-6 to TRBJ2-2; D may be TRBD1 or TRBD2 (5 bases each). The V end was cut by 5 bases, the J end by 7 bases, with 20 bases between. The CDR3 consists of 16 residues. CDR1 and CDR2 from the germline V gene are SGHVS and FNYEAQ. The DNA of the CDR3 is TGTGCCAGCAGCCATTATAGAGGGGTAAAGGTCGGGGAGCTGTTTTTT. Translated: CASSHYRGVKVGELFF.

This clonotype was picked up a small number of times. The chain employs TRBV10-3 and TRBJ1-1; D is perhaps TRBD1 (5 bases). Germline CDR1 is ENHRY and CDR2 is SYGVKD. This CDR3 is built from 14 residues. Between the trimmed V and J ends, which lost 6 bases and 4 bases, there was a span of 15 bases. CDR3 DNA sequence: TGTGCCATCAGGAGGGCCGGGGGGACCACTGAAGCTTTCTTT. As protein: CAIRRAGGTTEAFF.

The rearrangement uses TRBV11-2 and TRBJ2-5, with a weak D call TRBD1 (5 bases). This CDR3 has 14 residues. V was clipped by 2 bases and J by 5 bases, with 12 bases between them. Germline V lookup: CDR1 SGHAT, CDR2 FQNNGV. DNA for the CDR3: TGTGCCAGCAGCTTACACAGGACGGCGGAGACCCAGTACTTC. Its translation: CASSLHRTAETQYF.

A few counts support this clonotype. The genes are TRBV29-1 and TRBJ2-3; D ambiguous. Trimming removed 5 bases from V and 2 bases from J, with 8 bases in between. The CDR3 runs to 12 residues. Germline V gene lookup returns CDR1 SQVTM and CDR2 ANQGSEA. The CDR3 nucleotides read TGCAGCGTTCAGGATCACACAGATACGCAGTATTTT. Protein product: CSVQDHTDTQYF.

This clonotype was seen only a few times. The chain carries TRBV20-1 and TRBJ1-1, with 8 bases identical to TRBD1. Unmatched junction bases numbered 4, after V lost 0 bases and J lost 4 bases. Germline-derived CDR1 and CDR2 are DFQATT and SNEGSKA (reference sequence). The CDR3 consists of 14 residues. In DNA form, the CDR3 reads TGCAGTGCTAGAGATCCCACAGGGGGCACTGAAGCTTTCTTT. Its protein product is CSARDPTGGTEAFF.